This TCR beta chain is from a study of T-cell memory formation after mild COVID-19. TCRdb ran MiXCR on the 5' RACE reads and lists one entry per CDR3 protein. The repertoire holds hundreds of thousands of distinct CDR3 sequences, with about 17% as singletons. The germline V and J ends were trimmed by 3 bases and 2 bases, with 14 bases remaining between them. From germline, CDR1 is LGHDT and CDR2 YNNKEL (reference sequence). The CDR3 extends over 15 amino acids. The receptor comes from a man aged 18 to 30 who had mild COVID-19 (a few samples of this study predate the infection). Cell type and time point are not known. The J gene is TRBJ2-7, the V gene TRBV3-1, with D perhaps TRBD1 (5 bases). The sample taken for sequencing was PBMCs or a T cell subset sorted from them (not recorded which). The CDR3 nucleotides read TGTGCCAGCAGCCACCGGTCTGCAGGGCCCTACGAGCAGTACTTC. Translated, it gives CASSHRSAGPYEQYF.